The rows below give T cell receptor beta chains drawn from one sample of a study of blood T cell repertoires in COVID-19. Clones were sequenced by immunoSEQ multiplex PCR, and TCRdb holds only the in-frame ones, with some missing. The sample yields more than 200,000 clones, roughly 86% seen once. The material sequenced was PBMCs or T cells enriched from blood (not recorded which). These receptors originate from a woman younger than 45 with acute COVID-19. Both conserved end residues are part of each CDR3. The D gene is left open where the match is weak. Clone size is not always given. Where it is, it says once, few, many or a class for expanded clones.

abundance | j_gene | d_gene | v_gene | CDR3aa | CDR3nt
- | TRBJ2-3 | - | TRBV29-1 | CSVRRQTASTDTQYF | TGCAGCGTCCGCCGACAGACAGCTAGCACAGATACGCAGTATTTT
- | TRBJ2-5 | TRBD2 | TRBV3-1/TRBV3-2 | CASRVSGVPGTQYF | TGTGCCAGCAGGGTTAGCGGGGTCCCGGGGACCCAGTACTTC
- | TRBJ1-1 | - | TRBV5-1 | CASSFDGLDTEAFF | TGCGCCAGCAGCTTCGATGGACTGGACACTGAAGCTTTCTTT
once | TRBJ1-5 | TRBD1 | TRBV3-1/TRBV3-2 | CASSGTGNQPQHF | TGTGCCAGCAGCGGGACAGGGAATCAGCCCCAGCATTTT
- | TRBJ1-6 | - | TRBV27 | CASSFQNSPLHF | TGTGCCAGCAGTTTCCAAAATTCACCCCTCCACTTT
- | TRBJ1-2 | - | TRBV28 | CASSLGHDYGYTF | TGTGCCAGCAGTTTAGGGCACGACTATGGCTACACCTTC
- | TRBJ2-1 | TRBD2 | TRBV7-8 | CASSTNLAGGLNEQFF | TGTGCCAGCAGCACCAATCTAGCGGGGGGGCTCAATGAGCAGTTCTTC
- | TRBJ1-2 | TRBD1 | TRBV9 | CASSVVGTGYGYTF | TGTGCCAGCAGCGTAGTGGGGACAGGTTATGGCTACACCTTC
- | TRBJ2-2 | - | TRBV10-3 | CAISEGPVANTGELFF | TGTGCCATCAGTGAGGGGCCAGTTGCGAACACCGGGGAGCTGTTTTTT
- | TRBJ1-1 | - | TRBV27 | CASRPFGGRGNTEAFF | TGTGCCAGCAGACCATTCGGGGGGCGGGGGAACACTGAAGCTTTCTTT
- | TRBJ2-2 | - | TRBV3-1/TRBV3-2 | CASSRKGDSGELFF | TGTGCCAGCAGCCGGAAAGGGGATTCCGGGGAGCTGTTTTTT
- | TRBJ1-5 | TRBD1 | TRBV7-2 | CASSDKTGAPQPQHF | TGTGCCAGCAGCGATAAGACAGGGGCCCCTCAGCCCCAGCATTTT
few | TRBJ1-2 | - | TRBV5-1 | CASSFGDASNYGYTF | TGCGCCAGCAGCTTTGGAGACGCGTCTAACTATGGCTACACCTTC
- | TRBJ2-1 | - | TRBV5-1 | CASSLGGGEYNEQFF | TGCGCCAGCAGCTTGGGCGGGGGCGAGTACAATGAGCAGTTCTTC
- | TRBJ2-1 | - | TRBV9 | CASTRLGGRSYDEQFF | TGTGCCAGCACCCGTTTGGGGGGACGGAGCTATGATGAGCAGTTCTTC
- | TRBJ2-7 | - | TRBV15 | CATSRRDNSGQYF | TGTGCCACCAGCAGACGAGACAACAGTGGGCAGTACTTC
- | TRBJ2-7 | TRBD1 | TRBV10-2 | CATTAGPGQGIYEQYF | TGCGCCACCACCGCCGGACCGGGACAGGGGATCTACGAGCAGTACTTC
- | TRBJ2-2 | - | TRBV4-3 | CASSQDRPDTGELFF | TGCGCCAGCAGCCAAGATCGTCCCGACACCGGGGAGCTGTTTTTT
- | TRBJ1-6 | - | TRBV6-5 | CASSYSSRAKGSPLHF | TGTGCCAGCAGTTACTCGAGCAGGGCTAAGGGATCACCCCTCCACTTT
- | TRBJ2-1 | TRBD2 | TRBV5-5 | CASSLGLAGEQFF | TGTGCCAGCAGCCTGGGACTAGCGGGTGAGCAGTTCTTC